This T cell receptor (beta chain) was observed in a study of blood T cell repertoires in COVID-19. Study summary: PBMCs, B-cell-depleted T cells, or T cells provided the cDNA or gDNA that made up the material.

V shed 5 bases and J 0 bases; nucleotides not matched to a gene: 3. Germline CDR1 reads SGHTA; CDR2 reads FQGNSA. The CDR3 spans 15 residues. Sequenced by immunoSEQ multiplex PCR; TCRdb stores in-frame clones only, minus some. The profile shows around 110,000 clones, 70% to 90% of them singletons. Specimen: peripheral blood. The TCR comes from a young man with acute or convalescent COVID-19. This sequence joins TRBV7-2 and TRBJ2-1; TRBD1 agrees at 8 bases. CDR3: CASSLGQVSYNEQFF. The CDR3 region has the DNA TGTGCCAGCAGCCTGGGACAGGTCTCCTACAATGAGCAGTTCTTC.